A selection of T cell receptor beta chains follows, all from one sample in a study of blood T cell dynamics during melanoma immunotherapy. Using immunoSEQ multiplex PCR, the repertoire was profiled, and TCRdb retains in-frame clones only, with some absent. The sample holds around 13,000 clones, around nine tenths seen once. The material was blood, obtained from a patient treated with checkpoint blockade. The receptors come from a human donor with melanoma. Each CDR3 is given with its conserved first and last residue. A D gene is named only where the DNA matches it firmly. Size values are once, few and many counts, or a class for expanded clones, and some rows have none.

v_call: TRBV11-2; d_call: NA; j_call: TRBJ2-7; cdr3_length: 19; clone_size: NA; cdr3_aa: CASSPLGLGVKSSSYEQYF; cdr3_nt: TGTGCCAGCAGCCCCCTCGGTTTGGGGGTAAAATCGAGCTCCTACGAGCAGTACTTC
v_call: TRBV5-1; d_call: NA; j_call: TRBJ2-3; cdr3_length: 15; clone_size: NA; cdr3_aa: CASSRGTYDTDTQYF; cdr3_nt: TGCGCCAGCAGCCGCGGGACATACGACACAGATACGCAGTATTTT
v_call: TRBV5-4; d_call: NA; j_call: TRBJ2-7; cdr3_length: 15; clone_size: NA; cdr3_aa: CASSGGRTVTYEQYF; cdr3_nt: TGTGCCAGCAGCGGCGGCAGGACAGTTACCTACGAGCAGTACTTC
v_call: TRBV5-1; d_call: NA; j_call: TRBJ2-7; cdr3_length: 16; clone_size: once; cdr3_aa: CASSLYLAAETYEQYF; cdr3_nt: TGCGCCAGCAGCCTCTACCTAGCAGCAGAGACCTACGAGCAGTACTTC
v_call: TRBV7-3; d_call: NA; j_call: TRBJ1-1; cdr3_length: 17; clone_size: few; cdr3_aa: CASSLTWTWQGSTEAFF; cdr3_nt: TGTGCCAGCAGCTTAACTTGGACATGGCAAGGATCCACTGAAGCTTTCTTT
v_call: TRBV6-6; d_call: NA; j_call: TRBJ2-1; cdr3_length: 14; clone_size: NA; cdr3_aa: CASTRQGSYNEQFF; cdr3_nt: TGTGCCAGCACCAGGCAGGGAAGCTACAATGAGCAGTTCTTC
v_call: TRBV6-1; d_call: NA; j_call: TRBJ1-5; cdr3_length: 15; clone_size: NA; cdr3_aa: CASSRGQGRNQPQHF; cdr3_nt: TGTGCCAGCAGTCGGGGGCAGGGCCGCAATCAGCCCCAGCATTTT
v_call: TRBV6-5; d_call: NA; j_call: TRBJ1-3; cdr3_length: 15; clone_size: NA; cdr3_aa: CASTRTKLSGNTIYF; cdr3_nt: TGTGCCAGCACCCGGACCAAACTCTCTGGAAACACCATATATTTT
v_call: TRBV19; d_call: TRBD1; j_call: TRBJ1-4; cdr3_length: 18; clone_size: NA; cdr3_aa: CASSLRFFLGQFNEKLFF; cdr3_nt: TGTGCCAGTAGTCTACGATTTTTTTTGGGACAGTTTAATGAAAAACTGTTTTTT
v_call: TRBV5-6; d_call: TRBD2; j_call: TRBJ2-1; cdr3_length: 16; clone_size: NA; cdr3_aa: CASSLIGGRARNEQFF; cdr3_nt: TGTGCCAGCAGTCTAATAGGCGGGAGGGCCCGGAATGAGCAGTTCTTC
v_call: TRBV9; d_call: NA; j_call: TRBJ1-5; cdr3_length: 15; clone_size: once; cdr3_aa: CASSRTVNSNQPQHF; cdr3_nt: TGTGCCAGCAGCCGGACAGTGAATAGCAATCAGCCCCAGCATTTT
v_call: TRBV4-3; d_call: TRBD1; j_call: TRBJ2-7; cdr3_length: 13; clone_size: NA; cdr3_aa: CASSHDRAQGQYF; cdr3_nt: TGCGCCAGCAGCCACGACAGGGCCCAGGGGCAGTACTTC
v_call: TRBV4-2; d_call: TRBD1; j_call: TRBJ1-3; cdr3_length: 16; clone_size: NA; cdr3_aa: CASSPRDREAGNTIYF; cdr3_nt: TGTGCCAGCAGCCCCCGGGACAGGGAGGCAGGAAACACCATATATTTT
v_call: TRBV7-2; d_call: TRBD2; j_call: TRBJ2-3; cdr3_length: 19; clone_size: NA; cdr3_aa: CASSRTSVVTGRSTDTQYF; cdr3_nt: TGTGCCAGCAGCCGGACTAGCGTGGTAACGGGGCGTAGCACAGATACGCAGTATTTT
v_call: TRBV2; d_call: TRBD2; j_call: TRBJ2-5; cdr3_length: 18; clone_size: NA; cdr3_aa: CASKRASYGASGRETQYF; cdr3_nt: TGTGCCAGCAAACGCGCCTCGTACGGGGCTAGCGGGAGGGAGACCCAGTACTTC
v_call: TRBV18; d_call: NA; j_call: TRBJ1-6; cdr3_length: 17; clone_size: NA; cdr3_aa: CASSPRGTDLYNSPLHF; cdr3_nt: TGTGCCAGCTCACCCAGGGGAACAGACCTTTATAATTCACCCCTCCACTTT
v_call: TRBV30; d_call: NA; j_call: TRBJ1-4; cdr3_length: 14; clone_size: NA; cdr3_aa: CAWRILGPNEKLFF; cdr3_nt: TGTGCCTGGAGAATACTGGGTCCGAATGAAAAACTGTTTTTT
v_call: TRBV11-2; d_call: TRBD2; j_call: TRBJ2-7; cdr3_length: 13; clone_size: NA; cdr3_aa: CASSTTTLAEQYF; cdr3_nt: TGTGCCAGCAGCACGACCACACTAGCGGAGCAGTACTTC
v_call: TRBV18; d_call: NA; j_call: TRBJ1-1; cdr3_length: 13; clone_size: NA; cdr3_aa: CASSPTMNTEAFF; cdr3_nt: TGTGCCAGCTCACCAACGATGAACACTGAAGCTTTCTTT
v_call: TRBV11-3; d_call: TRBD2; j_call: TRBJ2-1; cdr3_length: 17; clone_size: NA; cdr3_aa: CASSPLLAIPSYNEQFF; cdr3_nt: TGTGCCAGCAGCCCGCTACTAGCGATCCCGTCCTACAATGAGCAGTTCTTC
v_call: TRBV5-1; d_call: TRBD1; j_call: TRBJ1-1; cdr3_length: 14; clone_size: NA; cdr3_aa: CASSGRQGNTEAFF; cdr3_nt: TGCGCCAGCAGCGGAAGACAGGGGAACACTGAAGCTTTCTTT
v_call: TRBV28; d_call: NA; j_call: TRBJ1-3; cdr3_length: 11; clone_size: NA; cdr3_aa: CASSSRHTIYF; cdr3_nt: TGTGCCAGCAGTTCTCGTCACACCATATATTTT
v_call: TRBV5-6; d_call: TRBD1; j_call: TRBJ2-5; cdr3_length: 16; clone_size: NA; cdr3_aa: CASSPRQGAVGETQYF; cdr3_nt: TGTGCCAGCAGCCCCCGACAGGGGGCTGTTGGGGAGACCCAGTACTTC
v_call: TRBV11-3; d_call: TRBD1; j_call: TRBJ1-2; cdr3_length: 17; clone_size: NA; cdr3_aa: CASSPWDRKKANYGYTF; cdr3_nt: TGTGCCAGCAGCCCCTGGGACAGGAAAAAAGCTAACTATGGCTACACCTTC
v_call: TRBV5-1; d_call: NA; j_call: TRBJ2-1; cdr3_length: 14; clone_size: NA; cdr3_aa: CASSLRDHWNEQFF; cdr3_nt: TGCGCCAGCAGCCTCCGGGACCACTGGAATGAGCAGTTCTTC
v_call: TRBV7-3; d_call: TRBD2; j_call: TRBJ2-1; cdr3_length: 15; clone_size: NA; cdr3_aa: CASSSGTSAHNEQFF; cdr3_nt: TGTGCCAGCAGCTCCGGGACTAGCGCCCACAATGAGCAGTTCTTC
v_call: TRBV19; d_call: NA; j_call: TRBJ2-6; cdr3_length: 19; clone_size: few; cdr3_aa: CASTGTTFFYSGGANVLTF; cdr3_nt: TGTGCCAGCACCGGGACAACTTTTTTTTACTCTGGGGGGGCCAACGTCCTGACTTTC
v_call: TRBV9; d_call: NA; j_call: TRBJ2-3; cdr3_length: 16; clone_size: NA; cdr3_aa: CASSVGGYPSTDTQYF; cdr3_nt: TGTGCCAGCAGCGTAGGCGGCTACCCTAGCACAGATACGCAGTATTTT
v_call: TRBV19; d_call: NA; j_call: TRBJ1-5; cdr3_length: 15; clone_size: few; cdr3_aa: CASTRQASGNQPQHF; cdr3_nt: TGTGCCAGCACTAGACAGGCCTCGGGCAATCAGCCCCAGCATTTT
v_call: TRBV12-5; d_call: TRBD1; j_call: TRBJ1-2; cdr3_length: 14; clone_size: NA; cdr3_aa: CAGGGDRVRYGYTF; cdr3_nt: TGTGCTGGCGGAGGGGACAGGGTCAGATATGGCTACACCTTC
v_call: TRBV18; d_call: NA; j_call: TRBJ2-4; cdr3_length: 15; clone_size: once; cdr3_aa: CASSPDGEAKNIQYF; cdr3_nt: TGTGCCAGCTCTCCCGACGGAGAAGCCAAAAACATTCAGTACTTC
v_call: TRBV11-3; d_call: NA; j_call: TRBJ2-2; cdr3_length: 15; clone_size: NA; cdr3_aa: CASSPGDTNTGELFF; cdr3_nt: TGTGCCAGCAGCCCAGGGGACACGAACACCGGGGAGCTGTTTTTT
v_call: TRBV7-8; d_call: TRBD1; j_call: TRBJ1-5; cdr3_length: 15; clone_size: NA; cdr3_aa: CASSPDRGQYQPQHF; cdr3_nt: TGTGCCAGCAGCCCAGACCGGGGACAGTACCAGCCCCAGCATTTT
v_call: TRBV27; d_call: NA; j_call: TRBJ1-5; cdr3_length: 15; clone_size: NA; cdr3_aa: CASRLGQYSNQPQHF; cdr3_nt: TGTGCCAGCAGGCTCGGACAGTATAGCAATCAGCCCCAGCATTTT
v_call: TRBV11-1; d_call: NA; j_call: TRBJ1-1; cdr3_length: 11; clone_size: NA; cdr3_aa: CASMGLFTIFF; cdr3_nt: TGTGCCAGCATGGGCCTTTTTACAATATTCTTT
v_call: TRBV11-2; d_call: NA; j_call: TRBJ2-7; cdr3_length: 14; clone_size: NA; cdr3_aa: CASSLRGGSYEQYF; cdr3_nt: TGTGCCAGCAGCCTTAGGGGGGGCTCCTACGAGCAGTACTTC
v_call: TRBV7-2; d_call: NA; j_call: TRBJ1-5; cdr3_length: 18; clone_size: NA; cdr3_aa: CASSLGTRPGLSNQPQHF; cdr3_nt: TGTGCCAGCAGCTTAGGGACCCGCCCAGGACTTAGCAATCAGCCCCAGCATTTT
v_call: TRBV19; d_call: NA; j_call: TRBJ1-1; cdr3_length: 15; clone_size: NA; cdr3_aa: CASSIEGWGTVEAFF; cdr3_nt: TGTGCCAGTAGTATAGAAGGGTGGGGAACCGTTGAAGCTTTCTTT
v_call: TRBV6-5; d_call: NA; j_call: TRBJ1-5; cdr3_length: 14; clone_size: NA; cdr3_aa: CASSSTAGNQPQHF; cdr3_nt: TGTGCCAGCAGTTCTACAGCGGGCAATCAGCCCCAGCATTTT
v_call: TRBV6-6; d_call: TRBD1; j_call: TRBJ1-5; cdr3_length: 16; clone_size: NA; cdr3_aa: CASSYSKGARSQPQHF; cdr3_nt: TGTGCCAGCAGTTACTCGAAGGGGGCCCGTTCTCAGCCCCAGCATTTT
v_call: TRBV9; d_call: TRBD1; j_call: TRBJ1-1; cdr3_length: 15; clone_size: few; cdr3_aa: CASSERGQEGLEAFF; cdr3_nt: TGTGCCAGCAGCGAGAGAGGACAGGAGGGCCTTGAAGCTTTCTTT
v_call: TRBV7-9; d_call: TRBD1; j_call: TRBJ1-4; cdr3_length: 17; clone_size: NA; cdr3_aa: CASTGQGAQRTNEKLFF; cdr3_nt: TGTGCCAGCACCGGACAGGGGGCGCAGAGGACTAATGAAAAACTGTTTTTT
v_call: TRBV5-1; d_call: NA; j_call: TRBJ1-5; cdr3_length: 15; clone_size: once; cdr3_aa: CASSLEGNSNQPQHF; cdr3_nt: TGCGCCAGCAGCTTGGAGGGGAACAGCAATCAGCCCCAGCATTTT
v_call: TRBV5-8; d_call: TRBD2; j_call: TRBJ2-7; cdr3_length: 13; clone_size: once; cdr3_aa: CASSFGLAGEQYF; cdr3_nt: TGTGCCAGCAGCTTCGGACTAGCGGGCGAGCAGTACTTC
v_call: TRBV7-2; d_call: NA; j_call: TRBJ2-3; cdr3_length: 16; clone_size: NA; cdr3_aa: CASSPQRRGGTDTQYF; cdr3_nt: TGTGCCAGCAGCCCCCAGAGGAGGGGGGGGACAGATACGCAGTATTTT
v_call: TRBV19; d_call: TRBD1; j_call: TRBJ1-6; cdr3_length: 16; clone_size: NA; cdr3_aa: CASSVNGQGRGSPLHF; cdr3_nt: TGTGCCAGTAGTGTGAATGGACAGGGAAGGGGTTCACCCCTCCACTTT